This T cell receptor (beta chain) was sequenced during a study of blood T cell repertoires in COVID-19. Grouping used clinical history reported by participants in a survey and questionnaire. Only a few counts were recorded for this clone. The CDR3 spans 12 residues. In germline, CDR1 is SQVTM, CDR2 ANQGSEA. V was clipped by 5 bases and J by 3 bases, with 10 bases between them. TCRdb's table, derived via immunoSEQ multiplex PCR, lists solely in-frame clones and lacks some. The table has 140,000 to 150,000 clones, around 80% seen once. J is TRBJ1-2 and V is TRBV29-1, with a possible D match to TRBD1 (5 bases). Sequences were obtained from PBMCs or T cells enriched from blood (not recorded which). The sequence was obtained from a woman aged 45-59 years who had recovered from COVID-19. The CDR3, as DNA: TGCAGCGTTTCAGGGATGGACTATGGCTACACCTTC. Translating it yields CSVSGMDYGYTF.